This is a list of T cell receptor beta chains from one sample in a study of post-analysis software for immune sequencing data. One entry per CDR3 protein, called by TCRdb with MiXCR from the PCR reads. This table holds about 380,000 distinct CDR3 sequences, around 37% found once. Material: blood. The origin of the receptors is a girl aged 10 to 17 with multiple sclerosis. The CDR3 runs from the conserved cysteine through the conserved F or W. A D gene is named only where the DNA matches it firmly. Rows may omit the clone size; those that give it use once, few, many or a size class.

DNA: TGCAGTGCTAGGGACGACCGGGGGCGCACAGATACGCAGTATTTT; CDR3: CSARDDRGRTDTQYF; size: few; D: .; V: TRBV20-1; J: TRBJ2-3
DNA: TGTGCCAGCAGATCGACTAGCGGGGGCATTGGAGTGCGGCAGTTCTTC; CDR3: CASRSTSGGIGVRQFF; size: .; D: TRBD2; V: TRBV7-2; J: TRBJ2-1
DNA: TGTGCCAGCAGCCCCGTGGGGGGTGAGCAGTTCTTC; CDR3: CASSPVGGEQFF; size: .; D: .; V: TRBV7-8; J: TRBJ2-1
DNA: TGTGCCAGCAGTTACCCTCGACTAACGAAGGGGGAGACCCAGTACTTC; CDR3: CASSYPRLTKGETQYF; size: .; D: .; V: TRBV6-2/TRBV6-3; J: TRBJ2-5
DNA: TGTGCCAGCAGTCCTACAGGGAATTACTATGGCTACACCTTC; CDR3: CASSPTGNYYGYTF; size: few; D: .; V: TRBV12-3/TRBV12-4; J: TRBJ1-2
DNA: TGCAGCGTTGAGGATAGTGACGACCAGGAAAAAGCTTTCTTT; CDR3: CSVEDSDDQEKAFF; size: .; D: .; V: TRBV29-1; J: TRBJ1-1
DNA: TGTGCCAGCAGCCAAGATGGTAACAATGAGCAGTTCTTC; CDR3: CASSQDGNNEQFF; size: few; D: .; V: TRBV4-2; J: TRBJ2-1
DNA: TGTGCCAGCATAAACAGGGGTGGGGACTATGGCTACACCTTC; CDR3: CASINRGGDYGYTF; size: many; D: TRBD1; V: TRBV12-3/TRBV12-4; J: TRBJ1-2
DNA: TGTGCCAGCAGTTACTTCCCAGCGGGGGAAGAGACCCAGTACTTC; CDR3: CASSYFPAGEETQYF; size: few; D: TRBD2; V: TRBV6-5; J: TRBJ2-5
DNA: TGTGCCAGCAGCCCTCTTCGCGGGGCGGGGGGGCGAGATACGCAGTATTTT; CDR3: CASSPLRGAGGRDTQYF; size: .; D: TRBD2; V: TRBV14; J: TRBJ2-3
DNA: TGTGCCATCAGTGTCGGGACACCTAGCACAGATACGCAGTATTTT; CDR3: CAISVGTPSTDTQYF; size: once; D: .; V: TRBV10-3; J: TRBJ2-3
DNA: TGTGCCAGCAGCGTAGTAGCATCGGTTGGGAATCCAGATACGCAGTATTTT; CDR3: CASSVVASVGNPDTQYF; size: once; D: .; V: TRBV7-3; J: TRBJ2-3
DNA: TGTGCCAGCAGCTACCAACAGGGGAGTGCTGAAGCTTTCTTT; CDR3: CASSYQQGSAEAFF; size: .; D: TRBD1; V: TRBV7-2; J: TRBJ1-1
DNA: TGTGCCAGCAGCTTATATTCCGCTCCCACCTACGAGCAGTACTTC; CDR3: CASSLYSAPTYEQYF; size: few; D: .; V: TRBV13; J: TRBJ2-7
DNA: TGTGCCAGCTGTCAGGGACATTTCCAAGAGACCCAGTACTTC; CDR3: CASCQGHFQETQYF; size: few; D: .; V: TRBV6-2/TRBV6-3; J: TRBJ2-5
DNA: TGTGCCAGTAGTATAGATACTCGAGAGGGGACAAAATACGATGAGCAGTTCTTC; CDR3: CASSIDTREGTKYDEQFF; size: few; D: .; V: TRBV19; J: TRBJ2-1
DNA: TGTGCCAGCAGCTTTCGTTTAGGGGTCACAGATACGCAGTATTTT; CDR3: CASSFRLGVTDTQYF; size: .; D: .; V: TRBV7-9; J: TRBJ2-3
DNA: TGCGCCAGCAGCCCAATCCTTGGGGGAGCCTCCTACAATGAGCAGTTCTTC; CDR3: CASSPILGGASYNEQFF; size: .; D: .; V: TRBV4-1; J: TRBJ2-1
DNA: TGTGCCAGCAGCACCTTGGCTGGCACTGAAGCTTTCTTT; CDR3: CASSTLAGTEAFF; size: once; D: .; V: TRBV12-3/TRBV12-4; J: TRBJ1-1
DNA: TGTGCCAGCAGTGAATCGACAGGGGGGTATGGTGGCTACACCTTC; CDR3: CASSESTGGYGGYTF; size: .; D: TRBD1; V: TRBV2; J: TRBJ1-2
DNA: TGTGCCAGCAGCACGGGGGCAGGCACAGATACGCAGTATTTT; CDR3: CASSTGAGTDTQYF; size: many; D: .; V: TRBV6-5; J: TRBJ2-3
DNA: TGTGCCAGCAGCCAACCGGACAGTGCCTACAATGAGCAGTTCTTC; CDR3: CASSQPDSAYNEQFF; size: few; D: .; V: TRBV3-1; J: TRBJ2-1
DNA: TGTGCCAGCAGCTTAGGAGGGTGGGGGCGGGATGAGCAGTTCTTC; CDR3: CASSLGGWGRDEQFF; size: .; D: .; V: TRBV7-9; J: TRBJ2-1
DNA: TGTGCCAGCAGCCCAACTGCGGGGTTCTACAATGAGCAGTTCTTC; CDR3: CASSPTAGFYNEQFF; size: once; D: .; V: TRBV7-3; J: TRBJ2-1
DNA: TGTGCCAGCAGTCCTCGGGACACGGAAGAGCAGTACTTC; CDR3: CASSPRDTEEQYF; size: .; D: .; V: TRBV6-6; J: TRBJ2-7
DNA: TGTGCCAGCAGCTTAGCCGATAGAACAGGGGCGGGCTACACCTTC; CDR3: CASSLADRTGAGYTF; size: few; D: TRBD1; V: TRBV7-2; J: TRBJ1-2
DNA: TGTGCCAGCAGCTTGGACAGGGGAGAATCCTACGAGCAGTACTTC; CDR3: CASSLDRGESYEQYF; size: few; D: TRBD1; V: TRBV11-1; J: TRBJ2-7
DNA: TGTGCCAGCAGCCAAAGATGGGGACGAGTGATTACCTCTGGGGCCAACGTCCTGACTTTC; CDR3: CASSQRWGRVITSGANVLTF; size: .; D: .; V: TRBV13; J: TRBJ2-6
DNA: TGTGCCAGCACCCGAGGAGGGTATCAGCCCCAGCATTTT; CDR3: CASTRGGYQPQHF; size: .; D: .; V: TRBV2; J: TRBJ1-5
DNA: TGTGCCATCGGGAGGGACAGGGATATTGGTTCACCCCTCCACTTT; CDR3: CAIGRDRDIGSPLHF; size: few; D: TRBD1; V: TRBV10-3; J: TRBJ1-6
DNA: TGTGCCAGCAGCGGCACCAAGGGGGGTCAAGAGACCCAGTACTTC; CDR3: CASSGTKGGQETQYF; size: .; D: .; V: TRBV7-2; J: TRBJ2-5
DNA: TGCGCCAGCAGCTTGAAAGGCAGGAACGCTCCTGGGGCCAACGTCCGGACTTTC; CDR3: CASSLKGRNAPGANVRTF; size: .; D: .; V: TRBV5-1; J: TRBJ2-6
DNA: TGTGCCAGCAGACCCGGACAGGGGGCGGTCTACGAGCAGTACTTC; CDR3: CASRPGQGAVYEQYF; size: few; D: TRBD1; V: TRBV25-1; J: TRBJ2-7
DNA: TGTGCCAGCAGCCGAACAGGATCTCGGTTCTACGAGCAGTACTTC; CDR3: CASSRTGSRFYEQYF; size: .; D: .; V: TRBV3-1; J: TRBJ2-7
DNA: TGTGCCAGCAGCTCCACTAGACAGGGGGCCTACAATGAGCAGTTCTTC; CDR3: CASSSTRQGAYNEQFF; size: .; D: TRBD1; V: TRBV7-9; J: TRBJ2-1
DNA: TGTGCCAGCAGTTTAAACAGGGGGCAGCCCCAGCATTTT; CDR3: CASSLNRGQPQHF; size: .; D: TRBD1; V: TRBV6-5; J: TRBJ1-5
DNA: TGTGCCAGCAGCCTGGGACAGGGCATCTATGGCTACACCTTC; CDR3: CASSLGQGIYGYTF; size: .; D: TRBD1; V: TRBV5-6; J: TRBJ1-2
DNA: TGTGCCAGCAGACCTGTCAGGGGAGGCTATGGCTACACCTTC; CDR3: CASRPVRGGYGYTF; size: few; D: .; V: TRBV12-3/TRBV12-4; J: TRBJ1-2
DNA: TGCAGTGTTTGGGGGCGGAATGAGCAGTTCTTC; CDR3: CSVWGRNEQFF; size: few; D: .; V: TRBV20-1; J: TRBJ2-1
DNA: TGTGCCAGCAGCTTAAGAACAGGGAGGCCCGGGGAGCTGTTTTTT; CDR3: CASSLRTGRPGELFF; size: .; D: .; V: TRBV7-3; J: TRBJ2-2
DNA: TGCAGCGCCACCGGACAGGGGAACACTGAAGCTTTCTTT; CDR3: CSATGQGNTEAFF; size: few; D: TRBD1; V: TRBV29-1; J: TRBJ1-1
DNA: TGTGCCAGCAGTCCAACACTAGCGGGGTTACGCGCAGATACGCAGTATTTT; CDR3: CASSPTLAGLRADTQYF; size: .; D: TRBD2; V: TRBV12-3/TRBV12-4; J: TRBJ2-3
DNA: TGTGCCAGCGCCCCGGGGGCTGATACGCAGTATTTT; CDR3: CASAPGADTQYF; size: .; D: .; V: TRBV7-8; J: TRBJ2-3
DNA: TGTGCCAGCAGCTTAGGTGGACAGGGAGGGATGAATACGCAGTATTTT; CDR3: CASSLGGQGGMNTQYF; size: .; D: .; V: TRBV7-2; J: TRBJ2-3
DNA: TGTGCCAGCAGATATACGGGGCAAGAGACCCAGTACTTC; CDR3: CASRYTGQETQYF; size: .; D: .; V: TRBV27; J: TRBJ2-5
DNA: TGCGCCAGCAGCTTGGTCGTAGGGTTGGACACAGATACGCAGTATTTT; CDR3: CASSLVVGLDTDTQYF; size: few; D: .; V: TRBV5-1; J: TRBJ2-3
DNA: TGTGCCAGCACGCTTTTATGGCAGGGGGCTAGACTTTTCGAGCAGTACTTC; CDR3: CASTLLWQGARLFEQYF; size: .; D: TRBD1; V: TRBV5-5; J: TRBJ2-7
DNA: TGTGCCAGCAGCTTCACGGGGGGGACAGGTGGTCAGCCCCAGCATTTT; CDR3: CASSFTGGTGGQPQHF; size: .; D: TRBD1; V: TRBV7-9; J: TRBJ1-5